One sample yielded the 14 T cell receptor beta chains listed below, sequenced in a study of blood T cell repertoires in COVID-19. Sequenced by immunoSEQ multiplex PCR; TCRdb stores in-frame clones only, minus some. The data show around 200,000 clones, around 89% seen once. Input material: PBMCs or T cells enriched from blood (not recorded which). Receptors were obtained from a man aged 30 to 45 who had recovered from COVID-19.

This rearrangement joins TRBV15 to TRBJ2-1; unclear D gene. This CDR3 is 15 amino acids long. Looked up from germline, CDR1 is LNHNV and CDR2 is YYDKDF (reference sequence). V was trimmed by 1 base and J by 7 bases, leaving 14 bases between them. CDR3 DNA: TGTGCCACCAGCAGAGTAGCCAGCCGGCCGAATGAGCAGTTCTTC. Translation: CATSRVASRPNEQFF.

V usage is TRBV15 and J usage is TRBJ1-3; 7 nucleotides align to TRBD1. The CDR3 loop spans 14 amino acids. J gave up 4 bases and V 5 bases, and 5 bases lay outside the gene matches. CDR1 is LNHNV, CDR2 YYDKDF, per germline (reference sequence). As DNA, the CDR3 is TGTGCCACCAGCCGACCGGGACAGGGAAACACCATATATTTT. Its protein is CATSRPGQGNTIYF.

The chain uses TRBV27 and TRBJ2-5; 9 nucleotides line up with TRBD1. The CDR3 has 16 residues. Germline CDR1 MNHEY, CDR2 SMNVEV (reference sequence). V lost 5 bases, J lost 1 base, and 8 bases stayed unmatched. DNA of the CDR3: TGTGCCAGCAGTACATACAGGGGGCTCGTCCAAGAGACCCAGTACTTC. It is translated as CASSTYRGLVQETQYF.

CDR3 in amino acids: CASSPPEPAGDTGELFF. The CDR3 DNA reads as TGTGCCAGCTCACCACCGGAGCCAGCGGGAGATACCGGGGAGCTGTTTTTT. This sequence joins TRBV18 and TRBJ2-2; 8 bases map to TRBD2. V gave up 0 bases and J gave up 5 bases; unmatched junction bases: 8. The V gene's germline CDR1 is KGHSH and CDR2 LQKENI. This CDR3 contains 17 residues.

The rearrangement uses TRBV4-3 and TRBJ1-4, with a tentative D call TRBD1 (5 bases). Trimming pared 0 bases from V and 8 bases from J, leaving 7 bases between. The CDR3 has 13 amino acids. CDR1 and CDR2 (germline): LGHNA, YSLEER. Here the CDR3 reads CASSQDWGEKLFF. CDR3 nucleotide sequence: TGCGCCAGCAGCCAAGATTGGGGCGAAAAACTGTTTTTT.

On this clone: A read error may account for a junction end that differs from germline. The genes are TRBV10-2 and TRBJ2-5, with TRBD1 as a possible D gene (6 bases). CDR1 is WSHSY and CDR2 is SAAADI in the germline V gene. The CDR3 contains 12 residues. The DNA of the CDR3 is TGCGCCAGCAGGGGAACGGGACACCCAATGCACTTC. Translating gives CASRGTGHPMHF.

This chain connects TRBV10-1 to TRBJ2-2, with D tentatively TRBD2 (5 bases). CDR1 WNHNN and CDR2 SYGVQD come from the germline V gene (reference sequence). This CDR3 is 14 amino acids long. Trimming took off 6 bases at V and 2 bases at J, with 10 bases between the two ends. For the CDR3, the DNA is TGCGCCAGCAGGTCGGGGTCAAACACCGGGGAGCTGTTTTTT. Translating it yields CASRSGSNTGELFF.

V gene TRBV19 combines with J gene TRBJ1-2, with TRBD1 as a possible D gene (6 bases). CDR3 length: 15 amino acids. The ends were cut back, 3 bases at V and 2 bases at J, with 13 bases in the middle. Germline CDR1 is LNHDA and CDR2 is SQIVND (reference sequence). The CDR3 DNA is TGTGCCAGTAGTATTTTTGGGGGCGCGAACTATGGCTACACCTTC. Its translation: CASSIFGGANYGYTF.

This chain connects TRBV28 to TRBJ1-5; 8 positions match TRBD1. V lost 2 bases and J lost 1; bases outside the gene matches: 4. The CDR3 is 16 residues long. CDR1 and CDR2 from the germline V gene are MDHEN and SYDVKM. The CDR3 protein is CASSLPGDRSNQPQHF. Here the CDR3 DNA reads TGTGCCAGCAGTTTACCCGGGGACAGGAGCAATCAGCCCCAGCATTTT.

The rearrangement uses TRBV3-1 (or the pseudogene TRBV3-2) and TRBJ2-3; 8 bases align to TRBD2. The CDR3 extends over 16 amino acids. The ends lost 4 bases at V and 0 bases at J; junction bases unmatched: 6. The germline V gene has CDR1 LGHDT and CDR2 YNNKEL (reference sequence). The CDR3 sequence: CASSPLAGSSTDTQYF. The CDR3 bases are TGTGCCAGCAGCCCTCTAGCGGGCTCTAGCACAGATACGCAGTATTTT.

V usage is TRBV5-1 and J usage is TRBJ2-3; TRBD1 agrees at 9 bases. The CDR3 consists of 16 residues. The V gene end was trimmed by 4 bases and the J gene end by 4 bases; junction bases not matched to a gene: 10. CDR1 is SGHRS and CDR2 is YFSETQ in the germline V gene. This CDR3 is CASSPDGQGWADTQYF. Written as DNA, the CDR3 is TGCGCCAGCAGCCCAGACGGACAGGGGTGGGCAGATACGCAGTATTTT.

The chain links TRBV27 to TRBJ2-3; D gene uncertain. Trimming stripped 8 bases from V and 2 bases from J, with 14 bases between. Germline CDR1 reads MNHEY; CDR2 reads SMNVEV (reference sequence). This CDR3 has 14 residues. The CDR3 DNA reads TGTGCCAGCGGAACGCGGCGTGTCACAGATACGCAGTATTTT. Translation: CASGTRRVTDTQYF.

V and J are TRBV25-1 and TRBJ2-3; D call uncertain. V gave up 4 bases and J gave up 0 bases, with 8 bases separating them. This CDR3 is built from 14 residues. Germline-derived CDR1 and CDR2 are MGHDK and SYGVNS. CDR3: CASSVAESTDTQYF. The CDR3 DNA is TGTGCCAGCAGTGTAGCAGAAAGCACAGATACGCAGTATTTT.

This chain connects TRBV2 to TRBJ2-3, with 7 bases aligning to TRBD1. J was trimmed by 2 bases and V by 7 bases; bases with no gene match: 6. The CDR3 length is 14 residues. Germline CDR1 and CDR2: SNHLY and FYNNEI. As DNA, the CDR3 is TGTGCCAGCAAAACAGGGGCCCCCACAGATACGCAGTATTTT. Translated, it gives CASKTGAPTDTQYF.